This T cell receptor (beta chain) emerged from a study of blood T cells in healthy people across ages. Study results and caveats: It was held that the diversity estimates obtained from one million T cells were underestimates.

A second PCR of about 7 to 12 cycles used a sample-barcoded 5' primer and a J-beta primer mix. TCRdb independently ran MiXCR on the 5' RACE reads; one entry per CDR3 protein. The data show some 1,500,000 distinct CDR3 sequences, 35% to 45% seen once. Of note for this clonotype: Its antigen is currently unknown. An end of the junction differs from the germline gene, which may be a read error.

Looked up from germline, CDR1 is MNHEY and CDR2 is SVGAGI. This CDR3 comprises 14 residues. The genes are TRBV6-5 and TRBJ1-1; no clear D gene. Specimen: blood. This TCR was recovered from a woman younger than 30 in good health. CDR3 loop: CASHPGQTNTGAFF. CDR3 DNA sequence: TGTGCCAGCCACCCTGGCCAGACTAACACTGGAGCTTTCTTT.